A single sample is the source of the 16 T cell receptor beta chains below, sequenced in a study of blood T cell repertoires in COVID-19. Here immunoSEQ multiplex PCR was the method, and the copy in TCRdb shows in-frame clones only, minus some. This sample has under 70,000 clones, with 75% to 95% found just once. The sequenced material came from peripheral blood. The receptors originated from a human donor with active COVID-19. The donor label of this sample is uncertain.

The V and J genes are TRBV6-2 or TRBV6-3 and TRBJ2-5, with no clear D. V lost 6 bases and J lost 5, with 10 bases in between. This CDR3 contains 12 residues. Germline values: CDR1 MNHEY, CDR2 SVGEGT. The CDR3 DNA is TGTGCCAGCAGCCGGGCTGGGGAGACCCAGTACTTC. Its translation is CASSRAGETQYF.

This chain connects TRBV7-9 to TRBJ2-1; perhaps TRBD1 as D (5 bases). The ends were cut back, 2 bases at V and 9 bases at J, with 11 bases in the middle. Germline V gives CDR1 SEHNR, CDR2 FQNEAQ (reference sequence). The CDR3 length is 13 residues. The CDR3 DNA sequence: TGTGCCAGCAGCTTACAGGGTTTAAGTGAGCAGTTCTTC. This codes for CASSLQGLSEQFF.

This rearrangement joins TRBV5-4 to TRBJ1-2; no reliable D call. The CDR3 extends over 12 amino acids. Trimming shortened V by 7 bases and J by 6 bases, and 13 bases separated the two germline ends. The germline CDR1 and CDR2 sequences are SGHNT and YYREEE (reference sequence). CDR3 sequence reads: CASHRYSHGYTF. CDR3 bases: TGTGCCAGCCACCGTTACTCCCATGGCTACACCTTC.

CDR3 bases: TGTGCCAGCAGCCCAGAACAGGGGGGGACTGAAGCTTTCTTT. As protein: CASSPEQGGTEAFF. V is TRBV7-2 and J is TRBJ1-1; 8 positions agree with TRBD1. The CDR3 consists of 14 residues. Germline trimming cut 5 bases from V and 5 bases from J; bases unmatched to any gene: 7. Germline CDR1 and CDR2: SGHTA and FQGNSA. The full variable domain, rest sourced from reference TRBV7-2 and TRBJ1-1, is GAGVSQSPSNKVTEKGKDVELRCDPISGHTALYWYRQSLGQGLEFLIYFQGNSAPDKSGLPSDRFSAERTGGSVSTLTIQRTQQEDSAVYLCASSPEQGGTEAFFGQGTRLTVV.

This clone was picked up one time. The V and J genes are TRBV6-4 and TRBJ2-1; 10 bases agree with TRBD1. Losses at the gene ends were 8 bases for V and 8 bases for J; bases not matched to a gene: 12. CDR3 length: 15 amino acids. Germline V gives CDR1 MRHNA, CDR2 SNTAGT. CDR3 sequence reads: CASSLTGGLMDEQFF. CDR3 nucleotides: TGTGCCAGCTCTCTGACAGGGGGCCTTATGGATGAGCAGTTCTTC.

The gene calls are TRBV5-1 and TRBJ2-5; D possibly corresponds to TRBD2 (6 bases). The CDR3 length is 14 residues. Deletions cut 5 bases from V and 1 base from J, with 12 bases between. Germline V CDR1 and CDR2: SGHRS, YFSETQ. This CDR3 is CASSPEGSQETQYF. DNA of the CDR3: TGCGCCAGCAGTCCGGAGGGCAGCCAAGAGACCCAGTACTTC.

V and J are TRBV11-2 and TRBJ2-7; D might be TRBD1 (5 bases). This CDR3 comprises 14 residues. CDR1 is SGHAT, CDR2 FQNNGV, per germline. Between the trimmed V and J ends, which lost 1 base and 3 bases, there was a span of 10 bases. Written as DNA, the CDR3 is TGTGCCAGCAGCTTAGCTGCAGGGAACTACGAGCAGTACGTC. This gives the protein CASSLAAGNYEQYV.

CDR3 bases: TGTGCCAGTAGTGTCAAAGAGACCCAGTACTTC. Translation: CASSVKETQYF. V gene TRBV19 combines with J gene TRBJ2-5; D ambiguous. V lost 5 bases and J lost 3, with 4 bases in between. CDR1 and CDR2 (germline): LNHDA, SQIVND (reference sequence). This CDR3 is 11 amino acids long. The full variable domain, rest sourced from reference TRBV19 and TRBJ2-5, is DGGITQSPKYLFRKEGQNVTLSCEQNLNHDAMYWYRQDPGQGLRLIYYSQIVNDFQKGDIAEGYSVSREKKESFPLTVTSAQKNPTAFYLCASSVKETQYFGPGTRLLVL.

V gene TRBV5-1 combines with J gene TRBJ2-2, with 8 bases aligning to TRBD1. Germline V CDR1 and CDR2: SGHRS, YFSETQ. This CDR3 is 15 amino acids long. V lost 4 bases to trimming and J lost 5 bases; unmatched junction nucleotides: 7. The CDR3 sequence is CASSPGTGRTGELFF. CDR3 in DNA: TGCGCCAGCAGCCCCGGGACAGGCCGAACCGGGGAGCTGTTTTTT.

J is TRBJ2-3 and V is TRBV27, with 11 positions matching TRBD2. V lost 3 bases and J lost 13; bases outside the gene matches: 15. CDR3 length: 16 residues. CDR1 and CDR2 (germline): MNHEY, SMNVEV (reference sequence). The CDR3 nucleotides read TGTGCCAGCAGTTTTTGGGGGCTAGCGGGAGGTAGCGGGGAGTATTTT. It is translated as CASSFWGLAGGSGEYF.

V is TRBV5-1 and J is TRBJ2-2; D uncertain. Germline V gives CDR1 SGHRS, CDR2 YFSETQ. V was pared by 5 bases and J by 6 bases, with 23 bases between. The CDR3 has 17 residues. The DNA for the CDR3 is TGCGCCAGCAGTACGGAGTTTCGTGGTTTGTCTTCCGGGGAGCTGTTTTTT. Amino acid sequence: CASSTEFRGLSSGELFF.

This chain joins TRBV29-1 and TRBJ1-1; D call uncertain. This CDR3 has 10 amino acids. V shed 1 base and J shed 11 bases, with 8 bases lying between them. The germline gives CDR1 SQVTM, CDR2 ANQGSEA. This chain's CDR3 is CSVEGTYAFF. CDR3 nucleotide sequence: TGCAGCGTTGAAGGAACTTATGCTTTCTTT. Using reference TRBV29-1 and TRBJ1-1 for the parts outside the CDR3, the full variable domain is SAVISQKPSRDICQRGTSLTIQCQVDSQVTMMFWYRQQPGQSLTLIATANQGSEATYESGFVIDKFPISRPNLTFSTLTVSNMSPEDSSIYLCSVEGTYAFFGQGTRLTVV.

The chain is built from TRBV6-5 and TRBJ2-3; D might be TRBD2 (5 bases). Germline values: CDR1 MNHEY, CDR2 SVGAGI. CDR3 length equals 15 residues. Between the trimmed V and J ends, which lost 2 bases and 0 bases, there was a span of 9 bases. CDR3 coding DNA: TGTGCCAGCAGTTACGGAGGCGGTAGCACAGATACGCAGTATTTT. This encodes CASSYGGGSTDTQYF.

This chain links TRBV2 with TRBJ1-5; 7 nucleotides match TRBD1. Germline V gene sequence: CDR1 SNHLY, CDR2 FYNNEI. CDR3 length: 19 amino acids. Trimming took 1 base from V and 0 from J; bases not matched to a gene: 12. The DNA of the CDR3 is TGTGCCAGCAGTGAAGGGGTTTTCGGGACAGCAAATAGCAATCAGCCCCAGCATTTT. The encoded protein is CASSEGVFGTANSNQPQHF.

The chain combines TRBV7-9 with TRBJ1-2; D gene uncertain. This CDR3 region has 15 residues. The V end was cut by 5 bases, the J end by 3 bases, with 16 bases between. Germline V gene data show CDR1 as SEHNR and CDR2 as FQNEAQ (reference sequence). This CDR3 is CASSVGLVEDYGYTF. The DNA for the CDR3 is TGTGCCAGCAGCGTTGGGCTGGTCGAAGACTATGGCTACACCTTC. Filled out from reference TRBV7-9 and TRBJ1-2, the complete variable domain reads DTGVSQNPRHKITKRGQNVTFRCDPISEHNRLYWYRQTLGQGPEFLTYFQNEAQLEKSRLLSDRFSAERPKGSFSTLEIQRTEQGDSAMYLCASSVGLVEDYGYTFGSGTRLTVV.

This clone was seen only once. The CDR3 region has the DNA TGTGCCAGCAGGATCCTAAACTATGGCTACACCTTC. Its protein product is CASRILNYGYTF. The chain has TRBV28 and TRBJ1-2; D is unresolved. CDR1 and CDR2 from the germline V gene are MDHEN and SYDVKM. V gave up 6 bases and J gave up 2 bases, with 7 bases separating them. This CDR3 is built from 12 residues.